This T cell receptor beta chain was identified in a study of cytotoxic CD8 clonotypes in ibrutinib-treated CLL (dated by TCRdb to about 2021). For the wider study: The cohort had about a dozen relapsed/refractory and 15 treatment-naive patients; 17 to 18 were IGHV unmutated. Partial responses were observed in 24 patients and complete responses in 2; after a median follow-up of roughly 72 months, remission was maintained in 15 or so patients and progression was observed in some 12. The response samples were drawn at a median of roughly twelve months into treatment, with a range of about 6 to 40 months. An average of approximately 260,000 productive templates and approximately 90,000 productive rearrangements was obtained per sample. Longitudinal samples were available for about 30% of the roughly 90 trial participants. Cryopreserved peripheral blood mononuclear cells were obtained before treatment, at response, and at either sustained remission or disease progression. Patients were still on ibrutinib when every remission and progressive disease sample was collected.

V is cut by 6 bases and J by 3 bases, and the space between the germline ends is 17 bases. There are 15 amino acids in the CDR3, from cysteine to phenylalanine inclusive. The sequence is cut down to CDR3 DNA, 45 bases in frame from base 1. Via the germline V gene, CDR1 is MDHEN and CDR2 SYDVKM. The time point label, read with the paper, signifies: 20 to 30 months on ibrutinib. For TCR beta library preparation, roughly 2 micrograms of genomic DNA were extracted from the cryopreserved PBMCs. Longitudinal blood samples from CLL patients on ibrutinib monotherapy underwent high-throughput TCR beta sequencing. The patients took part in an open-label, single-center phase 2 trial of ibrutinib monotherapy. What the authors observed across the whole study: Clonality rose at ibrutinib response, remained stable during sustained remission, and dropped back toward baseline at progression. Public clonotypes were rare and either contracted or stayed stable during treatment, and the rise in clonality at ibrutinib response reflected the expansion of private clonotypes. Sustained-remission and progressing patients did not have matched sampling times, and lymph node repertoires were not examined. At baseline, clonality was higher than in age-matched healthy donors and showed a strong correlation with circulating CD8+ T-cell counts.

A note on this clone: What this receptor recognizes is not known. No much larger clone is present one base from it, and per-base qualities are unavailable.

A MiSeq instrument was used for deep resolution sequencing, which targeted depths ranging from 1 in 1 million up to 1 in 200,000 T cells, with coverage averaging 10x for each clonotype. The immunoSEQ hsTCRB Kit was used to generate the TCR beta libraries. The paper's processing steps were these. Data were analyzed with ImmunoSEQ Data Assistant and ImmunoSEQ Analyzer, with V, D and J genes assigned per IMGT definitions. Clonality, with values ranging from 0 to 1, was calculated as one minus the normalized Shannon entropy of productive rearrangement frequencies. Public clonotype analysis was restricted to overrepresented clonotypes comprising at least 0.05% of each patient's repertoire. Approximately 12 age-matched healthy donor repertoires from immuneACCESS were used as controls for clonality. The immuneACCESS repertoire file appears here via TCRdb, limited to in-frame rearrangements. These files lack a portion of the clones; in checked studies, under half of the deficit traces to unresolved V genes, and the cause of the others is not known. The V and J calls and the clone size are those of that table, but D and trimming were determined from the DNA. For this sample the table gives approximately 120,000 clones, of which 84% were detected only once. Around 3.3% of the sample goes to the ten largest clones.

The TCR comes from a human donor with chronic lymphocytic leukemia. The sample in question was PBMCs, obtained after 24 months of ibrutinib treatment. The chain couples TRBV28 to TRBJ1-1, with no confident D gene call. The CDR3 protein: CASSPLGLGDTEAFF. In nucleotide form, the sequence is TGTGCCAGCAGCCCCCTGGGGTTGGGAGACACTGAAGCTTTCTTT.